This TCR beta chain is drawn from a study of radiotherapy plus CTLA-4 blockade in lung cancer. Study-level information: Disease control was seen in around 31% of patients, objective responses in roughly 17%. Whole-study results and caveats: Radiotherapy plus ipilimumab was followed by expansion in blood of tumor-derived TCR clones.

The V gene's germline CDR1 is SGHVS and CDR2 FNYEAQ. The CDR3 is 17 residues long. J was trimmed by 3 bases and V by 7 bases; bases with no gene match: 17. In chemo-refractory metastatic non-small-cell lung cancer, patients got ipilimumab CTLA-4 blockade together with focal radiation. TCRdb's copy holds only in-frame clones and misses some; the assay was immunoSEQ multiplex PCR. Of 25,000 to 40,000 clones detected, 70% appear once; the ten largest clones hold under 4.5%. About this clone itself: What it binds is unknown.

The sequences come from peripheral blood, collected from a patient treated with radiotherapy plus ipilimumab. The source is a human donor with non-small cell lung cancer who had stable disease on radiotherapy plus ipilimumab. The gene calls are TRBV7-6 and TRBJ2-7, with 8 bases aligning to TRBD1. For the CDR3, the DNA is TGTGCCAGCAACTCTAGGGCGGGCGACAGGGGATTCTACGAGCAGTACTTC. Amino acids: CASNSRAGDRGFYEQYF.